Listed here are 24 T cell receptor beta chains from one sample, sequenced in a study of vaccination effects on CD4 cells after COVID-19. Investigators separated out CD4+ T cells once around eleven days of culture had passed. Assay used: immunoSEQ multiplex PCR; TCRdb lists only in-frame clones, some missing. The table shows 50,000 to 60,000 clones, with around 80% occurring only once. For these receptors, no antigen is known. Sample: CD4+ T cells from PBMCs cultured without peptide, taken before COVID-19 vaccination. The receptors were gathered from a human donor who received a COVID-19 vaccine.

This rearrangement joins TRBV29-1 to TRBJ1-1, with 7 bases aligning to TRBD1. Germline values: CDR1 SQVTM, CDR2 ANQGSEA. The CDR3 covers 13 residues. V was pared by 6 bases and J by 0 bases, with 4 bases of the junction left unmatched. The CDR3 spells CSVWDRLNTEAFF. Here the CDR3 DNA reads TGCAGCGTGTGGGACAGATTGAACACTGAAGCTTTCTTT.

The chain is built from TRBV6-5 and TRBJ2-5, with 10 bases aligning to TRBD2. Germline-derived CDR1 and CDR2 are MNHEY and SVGAGI. Losses at the gene ends were 7 bases for V and 2 bases for J; bases not matched to a gene: 1. This CDR3 has 13 amino acids. CDR3 nucleotides: TGTGCCAGCAAGCGGGGGGGTCAAGAGACCCAGTACTTC. Amino acid sequence: CASKRGGQETQYF.

V gene TRBV27 combines with J gene TRBJ1-1; TRBD1 might be the D (6 bases). Trimming left V 3 bases short and J 8 bases short, with 16 bases between. CDR3 length equals 14 residues. The germline gives CDR1 MNHEY, CDR2 SMNVEV (reference sequence). The CDR3 sequence is CASSFDRTLGEAFF. DNA of the CDR3: TGTGCCAGCAGTTTTGACAGGACCCTAGGGGAAGCTTTCTTT.

This rearrangement joins TRBV10-3 to TRBJ2-7, with TRBD1 matching 9 bases. Germline CDR1 reads ENHRY; CDR2 reads SYGVKD. The CDR3 extends over 13 amino acids. J gave up 6 bases and V 3 bases, and 3 bases lay outside the gene matches. CDR3 sequence: CAISDLTGGEQYV. For the CDR3, the DNA is TGTGCCATCAGTGACTTGACAGGGGGCGAGCAGTACGTC.

The count of this clone is one. The V and J genes are TRBV3-1 (or the pseudogene TRBV3-2) and TRBJ2-7; no clear D gene. The germline V gene has CDR1 LGHDT and CDR2 YNNKEL (reference sequence). Trimming cost V 1 base and J 5 bases, with 9 bases left between them. This CDR3 comprises 13 residues. The chain's CDR3 is CASSQGLRNEQYV. CDR3 nucleotide sequence: TGTGCCAGCAGCCAAGGATTGAGAAACGAGCAGTACGTC.

This clone was recorded only once. The rearrangement links TRBV10-3 to TRBJ2-1, with TRBD1 identical over 9 bases. CDR3 size: 16 residues. The V and J ends lost 3 bases and 5 bases, in that order; junction bases with no gene match: 8. From germline, CDR1 is ENHRY and CDR2 SYGVKD. The CDR3 is CAISDSKGQGHNEQFF. The CDR3 region has the DNA TGTGCCATCAGTGACTCGAAGGGACAGGGCCACAATGAGCAGTTCTTC.

V is TRBV4-3 and J is TRBJ1-6, with TRBD1 as a possible D gene (6 bases). CDR3 length: 17 amino acids. Germline V gene lookup returns CDR1 LGHNA and CDR2 YSLEER. Trimming took 1 base from V and 4 from J, leaving 14 bases between them. This chain's CDR3 is CASSQGTRTDYNSPLHF. The CDR3 coding sequence is TGCGCCAGCAGCCAAGGGACCCGGACAGATTATAATTCACCCCTCCACTTT.

The V and J genes are TRBV3-1 (or the pseudogene TRBV3-2) and TRBJ1-1, with no clear D. The V end lost 1 base, the J end lost 1 base, and 7 bases lay between the germline ends. The CDR3 loop spans 14 amino acids. Looked up from germline, CDR1 is LGHDT and CDR2 is YNNKEL (reference sequence). This chain's CDR3 is CASSQGPGNTEAFF. DNA of the CDR3: TGTGCCAGCAGCCAAGGTCCAGGGAACACTGAAGCTTTCTTT.

The chain recombines TRBV6-1 with TRBJ2-3; 9 bases agree with TRBD2. The CDR3 is made up of 17 amino acids. After removal of 4 bases from V and 0 bases from J, the junction contained 8 bases not matched to a gene. Germline-derived CDR1 and CDR2 are MNHNS and SASEGT. CDR3 sequence (DNA): TGTGCCAGCAGTGTTCAAAGACTAGCGGCTAGCACAGATACGCAGTATTTT. This encodes CASSVQRLAASTDTQYF.

This clone came up a few times. The chain recombines TRBV7-2 with TRBJ1-1, with D hard to call. V was clipped by 1 base and J by 0 bases, with 9 bases between them. The germline gives CDR1 SGHTA, CDR2 FQGNSA. This CDR3 contains 15 residues. The CDR3 here is CASSLEGWVNTEAFF. The CDR3 nucleotides read TGTGCCAGCAGCTTAGAGGGATGGGTGAACACTGAAGCTTTCTTT.

The table lists this clone with a count of one. The chain uses TRBV6-2 or TRBV6-3 and TRBJ2-7, with D unclear. The CDR3 extends over 11 amino acids. Germline lookup yields CDR1 MNHEY and CDR2 SVGEGT. Trimming shortened V by 5 bases and J by 3 bases, and 5 bases separated the two germline ends. CDR3 coding DNA: TGTGCCAGCAGTCGAGACTACGAGCAGTACGTC. Protein product: CASSRDYEQYV.

This clone was observed a few times. The rearrangement uses TRBV27 and TRBJ1-1, with 7 bases identical to TRBD1. Germline V gene sequence: CDR1 MNHEY, CDR2 SMNVEV (reference sequence). CDR3 size: 14 residues. V dropped 5 bases and J dropped 1; count of bases not matched to a gene: 4. The CDR3, as DNA: TGTGCCAGCAGTCTGACAGGGAGGAACACTGAAGCTTTCTTT. Encoded protein: CASSLTGRNTEAFF.

This clone has just a few counts. As DNA, the CDR3 is TGTGCCAGCAGCCCCGGACTAGCGAGGGATACGCAGTATTTT. Its protein product is CASSPGLARDTQYF. This rearrangement joins TRBV7-3 to TRBJ2-3; 9 bases are a match to TRBD2. This CDR3 region has 14 residues. After removal of 5 bases from V and 6 bases from J, the junction contained 6 bases not matched to a gene. Germline CDR1 SGHTA, CDR2 FQGTGA.

V gene TRBV5-1 combines with J gene TRBJ1-3; no reliable D call. Trimming took 0 bases from V and 2 from J, leaving 9 bases between them. This CDR3 region has 15 residues. Germline lookup yields CDR1 SGHRS and CDR2 YFSETQ. DNA for the CDR3: TGCGCCAGCAGCTTGGGTAACGGGGCTGGAAACACCATATATTTT. Amino acid sequence: CASSLGNGAGNTIYF.

The chain is built from TRBV18 and TRBJ2-5; 11 bases fit TRBD1. Germline V gene data show CDR1 as KGHSH and CDR2 as LQKENI. V trimming: 4 bases; J trimming: 1 base; junction bases outside the gene matches: 2. This CDR3 is 15 amino acids long. The DNA of the CDR3 is TGTGCCAGCTCACGGGGGACAGGGGGCCAAGAGACCCAGTACTTC. Encoded protein: CASSRGTGGQETQYF. The full variable domain, with the rest looked up from reference TRBV18 and TRBJ2-5, is NAGVMQNPRHLVRRRGQEARLRCSPMKGHSHVYWYRQLPEEGLKFMVYLQKENIIDESGMPKERFSAEFPKEGPSILRIQQVVRGDSAAYFCASSRGTGGQETQYFGPGTRLLVL.

V and J are TRBV11-2 and TRBJ2-3; 7 bases agree with TRBD1. The germline V gene has CDR1 SGHAT and CDR2 FQNNGV. This CDR3 is built from 15 residues. J was trimmed by 1 base and V by 0 bases; bases with no gene match: 1. The CDR3 nucleotides are TGTGCCAGCAGCTTAGATGGACAGGGCACAGATACGCAGTATTTT. As protein: CASSLDGQGTDTQYF. Complete variable domain (other parts from reference TRBV11-2 and TRBJ2-3): EAGVAQSPRYKIIEKRQSVAFWCNPISGHATLYWYQQILGQGPKLLIQFQNNGVVDDSQLPKDRFSAERLKGVDSTLKIQPAKLEDSAVYLCASSLDGQGTDTQYFGPGTRLTVL.

The chain employs TRBV6-1 and TRBJ2-5; TRBD2 matches 7 bases. CDR3 size: 13 residues. The V gene's germline CDR1 is MNHNS and CDR2 SASEGT. Germline trimming cut 3 bases from V and 2 bases from J; bases unmatched to any gene: 0. DNA of the CDR3: TGTGCCAGCAGTGAGGGGGGGCAAGAGACCCAGTACTTC. It specifies CASSEGGQETQYF.

The V and J genes are TRBV5-1 and TRBJ2-4; D is tentatively TRBD1 or TRBD2 (5 bases each). The CDR3 has 16 amino acids. V was clipped by 0 bases and J by 0 bases, with 10 bases between them. CDR1 is SGHRS, CDR2 YFSETQ, per germline. The CDR3, as DNA: TGCGCCAGCAGCTTGGAATCCGGGACAGCCAAAAACATTCAGTACTTC. Translated: CASSLESGTAKNIQYF.

The chain joins TRBV11-1 to TRBJ1-1; 8 bases line up with TRBD1. Germline V gives CDR1 SGHAT, CDR2 FQDESV (reference sequence). This CDR3 contains 14 residues. V was clipped by 5 bases and J by 4 bases; unmatched bases: 6. The CDR3 loop is CASSVGTGATEAFF. As DNA, the CDR3 is TGTGCCAGCAGCGTCGGGACAGGCGCCACTGAAGCTTTCTTT.

The V call is TRBV4-2, the J call TRBJ2-3; D unclear. The germline V gene has CDR1 LGHNA and CDR2 YNFKEQ. V lost 0 bases and J lost 0, with 7 bases in between. The length of the CDR3 is 15 residues. The DNA of the CDR3 is TGTGCCAGCAGCCAAGAAGGGAAAAGCACAGATACGCAGTATTTT. Encoded protein: CASSQEGKSTDTQYF.

V gene TRBV3-1 (or the pseudogene TRBV3-2) combines with J gene TRBJ2-1, with D perhaps TRBD1 or TRBD2 (6 bases each). The CDR3 runs 15 residues. Germline V CDR1 and CDR2: LGHDT, YNNKEL (reference sequence). The germline V and J ends were trimmed by 6 bases and 7 bases, with 19 bases remaining between them. The chain's CDR3 is CASRDLGGIWNEQFF. CDR3 DNA sequence: TGTGCCAGCAGGGATCTGGGGGGCATTTGGAATGAGCAGTTCTTC.

This clone was seen a handful of times. The chain has TRBV4-1 and TRBJ2-1, with 16 bases that match TRBD2. V gave up 3 bases and J gave up 5 bases; unmatched junction bases: 10. The CDR3 has 19 residues. Germline CDR1 and CDR2: MGHRA and YSYEKL. As DNA, the CDR3 is TGCGCCAGCAGCCACCAGGGACTAGCGGGGGGGCCAGAAAACAATGAGCAGTTCTTC. The encoded protein is CASSHQGLAGGPENNEQFF.

The V and J genes are TRBV19 and TRBJ2-1; D is perhaps TRBD2 (6 bases). Germline lookup yields CDR1 LNHDA and CDR2 SQIVND (reference sequence). CDR3 length: 12 residues. Trimming removed 3 bases at V and 9 bases at J, with 9 bases between. The CDR3 sequence is CASSMEGREQFF. CDR3 DNA: TGTGCCAGTAGTATGGAGGGGCGTGAGCAGTTCTTC.

The V call is TRBV6-2 or TRBV6-3, the J call TRBJ2-5, with D perhaps assigned TRBD1 or TRBD2 (6 bases each). CDR1 and CDR2 from the germline V gene are MNHEY and SVGEGT. The CDR3 sequence is 16 residues long. Trimming took off 5 bases at V and 4 bases at J, with 20 bases between the two ends. CDR3 nucleotide sequence: TGTGCCAGCAGTCGCCCGGGGGCCACCCGGGGAGAGACCCAGTACTTC. It specifies CASSRPGATRGETQYF.